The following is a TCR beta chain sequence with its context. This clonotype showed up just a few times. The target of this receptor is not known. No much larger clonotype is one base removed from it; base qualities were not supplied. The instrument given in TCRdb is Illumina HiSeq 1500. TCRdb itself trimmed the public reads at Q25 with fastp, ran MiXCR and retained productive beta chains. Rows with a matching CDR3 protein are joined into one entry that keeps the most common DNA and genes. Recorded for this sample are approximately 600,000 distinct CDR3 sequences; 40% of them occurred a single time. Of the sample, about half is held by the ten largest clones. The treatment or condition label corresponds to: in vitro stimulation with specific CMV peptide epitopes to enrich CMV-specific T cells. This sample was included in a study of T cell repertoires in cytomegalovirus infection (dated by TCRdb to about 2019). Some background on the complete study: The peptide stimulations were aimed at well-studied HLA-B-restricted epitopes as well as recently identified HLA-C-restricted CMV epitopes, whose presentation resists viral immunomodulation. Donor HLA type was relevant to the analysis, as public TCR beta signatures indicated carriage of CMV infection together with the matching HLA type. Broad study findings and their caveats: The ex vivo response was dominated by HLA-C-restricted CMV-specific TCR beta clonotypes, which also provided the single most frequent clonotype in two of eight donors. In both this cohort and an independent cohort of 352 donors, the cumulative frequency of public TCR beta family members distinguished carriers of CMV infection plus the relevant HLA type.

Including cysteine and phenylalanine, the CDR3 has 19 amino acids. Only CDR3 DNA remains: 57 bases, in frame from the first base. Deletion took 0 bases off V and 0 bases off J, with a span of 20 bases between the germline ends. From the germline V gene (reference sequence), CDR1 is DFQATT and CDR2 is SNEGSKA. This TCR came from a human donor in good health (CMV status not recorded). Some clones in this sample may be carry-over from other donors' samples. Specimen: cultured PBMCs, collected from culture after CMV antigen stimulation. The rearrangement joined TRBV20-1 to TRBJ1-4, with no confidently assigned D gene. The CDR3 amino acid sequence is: CSARDKPPWSGATNEKLFF. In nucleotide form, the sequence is TGCAGTGCTAGAGATAAACCACCGTGGTCGGGCGCAACTAATGAAAAACTGTTTTTT.